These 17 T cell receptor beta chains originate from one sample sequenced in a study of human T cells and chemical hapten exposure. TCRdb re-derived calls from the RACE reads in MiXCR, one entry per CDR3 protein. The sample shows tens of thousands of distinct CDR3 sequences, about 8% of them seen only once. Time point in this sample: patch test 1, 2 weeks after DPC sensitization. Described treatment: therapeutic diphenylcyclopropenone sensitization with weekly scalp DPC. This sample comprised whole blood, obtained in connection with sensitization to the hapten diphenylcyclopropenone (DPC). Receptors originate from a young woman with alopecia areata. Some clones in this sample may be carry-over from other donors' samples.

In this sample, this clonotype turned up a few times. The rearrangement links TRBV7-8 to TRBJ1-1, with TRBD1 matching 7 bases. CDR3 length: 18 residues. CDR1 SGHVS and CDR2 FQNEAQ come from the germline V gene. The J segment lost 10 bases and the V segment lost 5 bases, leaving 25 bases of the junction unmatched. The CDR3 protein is CASSPGPGQTRQGISAFF. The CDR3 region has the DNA TGTGCCAGCAGCCCGGGACCGGGACAGACACGGCAGGGGATCTCAGCTTTCTTT.

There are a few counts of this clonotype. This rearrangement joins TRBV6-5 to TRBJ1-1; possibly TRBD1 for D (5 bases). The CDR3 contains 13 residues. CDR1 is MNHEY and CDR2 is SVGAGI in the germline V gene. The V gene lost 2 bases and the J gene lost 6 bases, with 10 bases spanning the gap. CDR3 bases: TGTGCCAGCAGTTACCGATCACAGGCTGAAGCTTTCTTT. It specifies CASSYRSQAEAFF.

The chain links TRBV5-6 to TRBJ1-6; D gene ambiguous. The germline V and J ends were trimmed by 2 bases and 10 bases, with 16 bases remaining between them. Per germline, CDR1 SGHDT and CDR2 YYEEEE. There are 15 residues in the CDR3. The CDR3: CASSFKERFVSPLHF. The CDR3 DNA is TGTGCCAGCAGCTTTAAGGAACGGTTCGTGTCACCCCTCCACTTT.

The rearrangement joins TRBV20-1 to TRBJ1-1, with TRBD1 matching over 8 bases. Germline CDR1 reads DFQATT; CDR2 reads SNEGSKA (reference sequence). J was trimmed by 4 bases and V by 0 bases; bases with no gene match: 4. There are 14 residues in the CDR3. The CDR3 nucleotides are TGCAGTGCTAGAGATAGGACAGGGAGCACTGAAGCTTTCTTT. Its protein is CSARDRTGSTEAFF.

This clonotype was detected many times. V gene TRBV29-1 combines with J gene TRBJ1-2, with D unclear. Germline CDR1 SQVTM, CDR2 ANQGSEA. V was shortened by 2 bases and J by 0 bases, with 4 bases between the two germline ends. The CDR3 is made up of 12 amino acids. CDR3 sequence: CSVERTNYGYTF. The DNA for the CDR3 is TGCAGCGTTGAACGGACTAACTATGGCTACACCTTC.

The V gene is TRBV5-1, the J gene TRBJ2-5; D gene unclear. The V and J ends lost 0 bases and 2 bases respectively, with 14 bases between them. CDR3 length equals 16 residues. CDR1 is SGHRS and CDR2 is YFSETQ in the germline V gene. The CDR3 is CASSLVGWGSQETQYF. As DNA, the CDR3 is TGCGCCAGCAGCTTGGTGGGTTGGGGTTCGCAAGAGACCCAGTACTTC.

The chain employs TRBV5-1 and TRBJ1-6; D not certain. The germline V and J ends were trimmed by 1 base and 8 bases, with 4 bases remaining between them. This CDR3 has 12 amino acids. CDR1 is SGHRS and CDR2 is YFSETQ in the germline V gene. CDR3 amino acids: CASSLTDSPLHF. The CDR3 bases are TGCGCCAGCAGCTTGACAGATTCACCCCTCCACTTT.

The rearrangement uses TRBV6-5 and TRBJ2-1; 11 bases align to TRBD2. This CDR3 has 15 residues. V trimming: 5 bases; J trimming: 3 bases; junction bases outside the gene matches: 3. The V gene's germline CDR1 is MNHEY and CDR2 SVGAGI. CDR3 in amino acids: CASSPLAGVYNEQFF. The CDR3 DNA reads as TGTGCCAGCAGTCCACTAGCGGGAGTCTACAATGAGCAGTTCTTC.

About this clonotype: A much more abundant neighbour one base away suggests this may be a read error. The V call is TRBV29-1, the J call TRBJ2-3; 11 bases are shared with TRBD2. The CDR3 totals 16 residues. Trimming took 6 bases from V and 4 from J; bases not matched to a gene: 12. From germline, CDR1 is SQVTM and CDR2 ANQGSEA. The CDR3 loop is CSVVETSGVMADTQYF. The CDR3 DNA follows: TGCAGCGTCGTGGAGACTAGCGGGGTCATGGCAGATACGCAGTATTTT.

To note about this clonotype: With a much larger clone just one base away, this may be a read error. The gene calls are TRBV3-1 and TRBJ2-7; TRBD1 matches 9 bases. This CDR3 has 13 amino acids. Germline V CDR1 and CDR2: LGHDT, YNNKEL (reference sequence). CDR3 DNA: TGTGCCAGCAGCCACGGGACAGGGTACGGGCAGTACTTC. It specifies CASSHGTGYGQYF.

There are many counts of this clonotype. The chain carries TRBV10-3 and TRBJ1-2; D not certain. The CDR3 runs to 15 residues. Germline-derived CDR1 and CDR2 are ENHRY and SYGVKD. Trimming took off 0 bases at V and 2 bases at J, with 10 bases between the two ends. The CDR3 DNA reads TGTGCCATCAGTGAGTCGGCAGAAGAAAACTATGGCTACACCTTC. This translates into CAISESAEENYGYTF.

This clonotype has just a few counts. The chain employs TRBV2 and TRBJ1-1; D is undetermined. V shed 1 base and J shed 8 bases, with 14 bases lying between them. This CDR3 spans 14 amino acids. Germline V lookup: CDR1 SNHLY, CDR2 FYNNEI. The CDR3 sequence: CASSEGWRTGEAFF. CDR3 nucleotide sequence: TGTGCCAGCAGTGAAGGGTGGCGAACCGGAGAAGCTTTCTTT.

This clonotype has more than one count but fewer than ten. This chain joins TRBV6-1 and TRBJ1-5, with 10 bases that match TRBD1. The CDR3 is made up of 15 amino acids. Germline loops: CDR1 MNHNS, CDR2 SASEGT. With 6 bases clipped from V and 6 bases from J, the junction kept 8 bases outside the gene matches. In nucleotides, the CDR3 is TGTGCCAGCAGACGGGGCGGGACAGGGGTTCAGCCCCAGCATTTT. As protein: CASRRGGTGVQPQHF.

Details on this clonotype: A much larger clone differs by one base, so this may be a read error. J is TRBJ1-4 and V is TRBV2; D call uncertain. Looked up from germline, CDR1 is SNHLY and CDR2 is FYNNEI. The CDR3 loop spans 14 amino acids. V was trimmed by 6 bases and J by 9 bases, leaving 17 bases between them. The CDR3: CASRRREPNKKLFF. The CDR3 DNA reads TGTGCCAGCAGACGACGGGAACCCAATAAAAAACTGTTTTTT.

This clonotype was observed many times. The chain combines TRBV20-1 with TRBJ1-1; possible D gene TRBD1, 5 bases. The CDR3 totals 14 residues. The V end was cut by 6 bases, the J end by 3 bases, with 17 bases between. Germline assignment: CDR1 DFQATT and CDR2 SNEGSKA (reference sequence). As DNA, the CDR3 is TGCAGTGCCGGGCCCCCGTTAGGGGACACTGAAGCTTTCTTT. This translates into CSAGPPLGDTEAFF.

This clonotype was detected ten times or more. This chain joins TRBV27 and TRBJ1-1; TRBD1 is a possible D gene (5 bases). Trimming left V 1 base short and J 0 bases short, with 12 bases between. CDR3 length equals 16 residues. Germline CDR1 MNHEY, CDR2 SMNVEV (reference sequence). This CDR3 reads CASSLFLSGMNTEAFF. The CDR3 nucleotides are TGTGCCAGCAGTTTATTTTTGTCAGGGATGAACACTGAAGCTTTCTTT.

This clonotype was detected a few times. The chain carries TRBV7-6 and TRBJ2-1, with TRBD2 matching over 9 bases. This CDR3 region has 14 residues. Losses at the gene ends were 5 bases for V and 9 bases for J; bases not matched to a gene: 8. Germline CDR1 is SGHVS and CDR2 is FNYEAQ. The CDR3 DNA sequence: TGTGCCAGCAGCCAAGGGGGACTAGCTACTGAGCAGTTCTTC. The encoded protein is CASSQGGLATEQFF.